Each of the 19 T cell receptor beta chains below was sequenced from the same sample in a study of regulatory T cells in long-lasting Graves disease. Time point indicated: newly diagnosed GD, antithyroid drugs for less than 3 months. Construction of the TCR library relied on RNA isolated from PBMCs. The authors built TCR beta libraries using iRepertoire HTBI primers and Arm-PCR of CDR3 regions. TCRdb recomputed calls from the multiplex PCR reads with MiXCR, one row per CDR3 protein. The repertoire holds approximately 360,000 distinct CDR3 sequences, with 10% to 15% as singletons. The data were also submitted as part of a second study, on T cells in Graves' hyperthyroidism and ophthalmopathy.

The sequencing here drew on peripheral blood mononuclear cells (PBMCs), taken at new diagnosis, from a patient treated with antithyroid drugs. The receptor source for this set is a woman between 18 and 29 years old with Graves disease.

The chain joins TRBV19 to TRBJ2-5; 7 bases fit TRBD2. J gave up 2 bases and V 1 base, and 1 base lay outside the gene matches. Per germline, CDR1 LNHDA and CDR2 SQIVND (reference sequence). The CDR3 length is 14 residues. The CDR3, as DNA: TGTGCCAGTAGTATAGGCGGGAGTCAAGAGACCCAGTACTTC. This encodes CASSIGGSQETQYF.

This clonotype was counted at least ten times. This chain links TRBV7-2 with TRBJ2-1, with D perhaps assigned TRBD1 or TRBD2 (6 bases each). The germline gives CDR1 SGHTA, CDR2 FQGNSA. The length of the CDR3 is 20 residues. The ends were cut back, 3 bases at V and 0 bases at J, with 24 bases in the middle. The CDR3 loop reads CASSFLRRAGTPTSYNEQFF. The CDR3 nucleotides read TGTGCCAGCAGCTTTCTCCGGAGGGCCGGGACACCGACCTCCTACAATGAGCAGTTCTTC.

The J gene is TRBJ2-1, the V gene TRBV5-1; no clear D gene. The germline CDR1 and CDR2 sequences are SGHRS and YFSETQ. The CDR3 length is 15 residues. The V gene lost 1 base and the J gene lost 2 bases, with 10 bases spanning the gap. The CDR3 coding sequence is TGCGCCAGCAGCTTGATAGCATACCCCTACAATGAGCAGTTCTTC. Translated, it gives CASSLIAYPYNEQFF. Filled out from reference TRBV5-1 and TRBJ2-1, the complete variable domain reads KAGVTQTPRYLIKTRGQQVTLSCSPISGHRSVSWYQQTPGQGLQFLFEYFSETQRNKGNFPGRFSGRQFSNSRSEMNVSTLELGDSALYLCASSLIAYPYNEQFFGPGTRLTVL.

This clonotype was seen many times. The rearrangement uses TRBV11-2 and TRBJ1-4; tentative D call: TRBD1 (6 bases). Trimming shortened V by 2 bases and J by 8 bases, and 12 bases separated the two germline ends. The CDR3 is 14 residues long. CDR1 is SGHAT, CDR2 FQNNGV, per germline. The CDR3 DNA is TGTGCCAGCAGCTTAACAGGGACATGGGAAAAACTGTTTTTT. The encoded protein is CASSLTGTWEKLFF.

This clonotype has at least ten counts. The rearrangement joins TRBV28 to TRBJ1-2; the D is unclear. The length of the CDR3 is 13 residues. Per germline, CDR1 MDHEN and CDR2 SYDVKM. Trimming stripped 5 bases from V and 4 bases from J, with 11 bases between. The CDR3: CASSRGPGYGYTF. The CDR3 DNA follows: TGTGCCAGCAGTCGTGGCCCGGGCTATGGCTACACCTTC.

This clonotype was seen repeatedly, ten times or more. The chain is built from TRBV7-2 and TRBJ2-3, with 10 bases identical to TRBD2. There are 19 residues in the CDR3. Germline trimming cut 1 base from V and 2 bases from J; bases unmatched to any gene: 12. The germline gives CDR1 SGHTA, CDR2 FQGNSA. The CDR3 bases are TGTGCCAGCAGCTTAGTTAGCGGGGGCGGACTAGCGGACACAGATACGCAGTATTTT. The encoded protein is CASSLVSGGGLADTDTQYF.

There are many counts of this clonotype. This sequence joins TRBV20-1 and TRBJ1-2, with D unclear. Trimming cost V 2 bases and J 8 bases, with 6 bases left between them. The CDR3 has 10 residues. Germline V gene data show CDR1 as DFQATT and CDR2 as SNEGSKA (reference sequence). The CDR3: CSARKSGYTF. The CDR3 bases are TGCAGTGCTAGAAAATCGGGCTACACCTTC.

There are many counts of this clonotype. The chain employs TRBV11-2 and TRBJ1-4; D remains unclear. CDR3 length: 14 residues. Germline CDR1 SGHAT, CDR2 FQNNGV. Trimming took off 5 bases at V and 0 bases at J, with 7 bases between the two ends. The CDR3 loop is CASSPVATNEKLFF. CDR3 DNA: TGTGCCAGCAGCCCCGTTGCAACTAATGAAAAACTGTTTTTT. The entire variable domain, with the rest obtained from reference TRBV11-2 and TRBJ1-4, is as follows: EAGVAQSPRYKIIEKRQSVAFWCNPISGHATLYWYQQILGQGPKLLIQFQNNGVVDDSQLPKDRFSAERLKGVDSTLKIQPAKLEDSAVYLCASSPVATNEKLFFGSGTQLSVL.

This clonotype has at least ten counts. The chain uses TRBV6-2 or TRBV6-3 and TRBJ2-3; TRBD2 aligns across 10 bases. V shed 0 bases, J shed 1 base, and the junction held 7 bases outside the gene matches. CDR3 size: 18 residues. Germline V lookup: CDR1 MNHEY, CDR2 SVGEGT. The CDR3 reads CASSYSILAGGRTDTQYF. CDR3 sequence (DNA): TGTGCCAGCAGTTACTCGATCTTAGCGGGAGGACGCACAGATACGCAGTATTTT.

This clonotype was observed a handful of times. V usage is TRBV2 and J usage is TRBJ2-7, with D tentatively TRBD2 (5 bases). CDR1 and CDR2 from the germline V gene are SNHLY and FYNNEI. The CDR3 is made up of 12 amino acids. Trimming pared 9 bases from V and 5 bases from J, leaving 14 bases between. CDR3 in amino acids: CASRSGRHEQYF. CDR3 nucleotides: TGTGCCAGTCGGAGCGGTCGACACGAGCAGTACTTC. The whole variable domain, filled in from reference TRBV2 and TRBJ2-7, reads EPEVTQTPSHQVTQMGQEVILRCVPISNHLYFYWYRQILGQKVEFLVSFYNNEISEKSEIFDDQFSVERPDGSNFTLKIRSTKLEDSAMYFCASRSGRHEQYFGPGTRLTVT.

This clonotype showed up many times. The chain couples TRBV7-8 to TRBJ2-7; the match to TRBD2 covers 7 bases. Per the germline V gene, CDR1 is SGHVS and CDR2 is FQNEAQ. V lost 1 base, J lost 7 bases, and 7 bases stayed unmatched. There are 14 residues in the CDR3. CDR3 sequence (DNA): TGTGCCAGCAGCTTAGGGACTAGATTCGATGAGCAGTACGTC. It is translated as CASSLGTRFDEQYV.

A few counts support this clonotype. V is TRBV4-2 and J is TRBJ2-1, with 12 bases aligning to TRBD1. The CDR3 covers 16 residues. The trim removed 4 bases at V and 7 bases at J, leaving 8 bases unmatched. Germline V lookup: CDR1 LGHNA, CDR2 YNFKEQ. The CDR3 is CASSPGTGGMGNEQFF. The DNA of the CDR3 is TGTGCCAGCAGCCCGGGGACAGGGGGCATGGGGAATGAGCAGTTCTTC.

This clonotype came up many times. The chain is built from TRBV7-8 and TRBJ2-7, with D possibly matching TRBD1 (6 bases). The CDR3 is 13 residues long. Germline CDR1 SGHVS, CDR2 FQNEAQ. Deletions cut 0 bases from V and 6 bases from J, with 9 bases between. The CDR3 protein is CASSLASGVEQYV. The CDR3 DNA sequence: TGTGCCAGCAGCTTAGCGTCAGGGGTCGAGCAGTACGTC.

This clonotype was found many times. The V gene is TRBV7-9, the J gene TRBJ2-1, with 11 bases that match TRBD2. Germline CDR1 SEHNR, CDR2 FQNEAQ (reference sequence). There are 15 residues in the CDR3. V lost 4 bases and J lost 5; bases outside the gene matches: 4. This CDR3 reads CASSSGLAENNEQFF. The DNA for the CDR3 is TGTGCCAGCAGCTCGGGACTAGCGGAAAACAATGAGCAGTTCTTC.

In its sample, this clonotype was seen many times. V usage is TRBV2 and J usage is TRBJ1-1, with unresolved D. Trimming cost V 3 bases and J 3 bases, with 11 bases left between them. Germline V gene data show CDR1 as SNHLY and CDR2 as FYNNEI. The CDR3 length is 14 residues. The CDR3 nucleotides are TGTGCCAGCAGTGAGGAATCAGACTACACTGAAGCTTTCTTT. Residues: CASSEESDYTEAFF.

This clonotype turned up a few times. This could be a read error, since a much larger clone is one nucleotide away. The chain uses TRBV7-9 and TRBJ1-1, with D possibly TRBD1 on 5 matching bases. The CDR3 covers 13 residues. CDR1 and CDR2 from the germline V gene are SEHNR and FQNEAQ (reference sequence). Trimming left V 5 bases short and J 1 base short, with 8 bases between. In nucleotides, the CDR3 is TGTGCCAGCAGCGCGACAGCGAACACTGAAGCTTTCTTT. Translation: CASSATANTEAFF.

This clonotype has ten or more counts. The gene calls are TRBV28 and TRBJ2-7, with 7 bases that match TRBD2. J gave up 3 bases and V 6 bases, and 11 bases lay outside the gene matches. This CDR3 is 15 amino acids long. The germline V gene has CDR1 MDHEN and CDR2 SYDVKM. The CDR3 is CASSYPRDYDYEQYF. The CDR3 DNA is TGTGCCAGCAGCTACCCACGGGACTACGACTACGAGCAGTACTTC.

This clonotype was picked up many times. The chain couples TRBV20-1 to TRBJ2-5; D may be TRBD1 (5 bases). The length of the CDR3 is 12 residues. Germline-derived CDR1 and CDR2 are DFQATT and SNEGSKA (reference sequence). V was cut by 8 bases and J by 1 base, with 11 bases left in between. CDR3 in amino acids: CSIQVPQETQYF. CDR3 coding DNA: TGCAGTATACAGGTGCCCCAAGAGACCCAGTACTTC.

This clonotype was found many times. The rearrangement links TRBV10-3 to TRBJ1-5; perhaps TRBD1 as D (5 bases). CDR3 length: 13 residues. CDR1 is ENHRY and CDR2 is SYGVKD in the germline V gene. Trimming shortened V by 4 bases and J by 4 bases, and 8 bases separated the two germline ends. CDR3 sequence: CAISGNRNQPQHF. In DNA, the CDR3 is TGTGCCATCAGTGGAAACAGGAATCAGCCCCAGCATTTT.